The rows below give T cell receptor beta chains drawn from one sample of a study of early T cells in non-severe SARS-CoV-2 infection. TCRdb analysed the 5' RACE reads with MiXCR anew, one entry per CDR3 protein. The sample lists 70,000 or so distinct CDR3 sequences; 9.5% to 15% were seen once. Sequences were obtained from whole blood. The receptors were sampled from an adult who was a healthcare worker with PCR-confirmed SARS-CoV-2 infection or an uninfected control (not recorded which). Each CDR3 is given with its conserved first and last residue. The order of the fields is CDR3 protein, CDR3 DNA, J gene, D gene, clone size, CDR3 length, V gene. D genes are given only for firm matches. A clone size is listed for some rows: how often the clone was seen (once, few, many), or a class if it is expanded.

CDR3aa: CASSYSSNEQYF; CDR3nt: TGTGCCAGCAGCTACTCCAGTAACGAGCAGTACTTC; j_gene: TRBJ2-7; d_gene: NA; abundance: many; len: 12; v_gene: TRBV11-2
CDR3aa: CASSDGEQETQYF; CDR3nt: TGTGCCAGCAGCGACGGAGAGCAAGAGACCCAGTACTTC; j_gene: TRBJ2-5; d_gene: NA; abundance: many; len: 13; v_gene: TRBV7-9
CDR3aa: CASSLDGAGNQPQHF; CDR3nt: TGCGCCAGCAGCTTGGACGGGGCGGGCAATCAGCCCCAGCATTTT; j_gene: TRBJ1-5; d_gene: NA; abundance: many; len: 15; v_gene: TRBV5-1
CDR3aa: CASSPGSGQGAYEQYF; CDR3nt: TGTGCCAGCAGCCCCGGATCGGGACAGGGGGCTTACGAGCAGTACTTC; j_gene: TRBJ2-7; d_gene: TRBD1; abundance: many; len: 16; v_gene: TRBV7-9
CDR3aa: CASSLFRQETQYF; CDR3nt: TGTGCCAGCAGCTTATTCAGGCAAGAGACCCAGTACTTC; j_gene: TRBJ2-5; d_gene: NA; abundance: many; len: 13; v_gene: TRBV11-2
CDR3aa: CASTGLGQYSNQPQHF; CDR3nt: TGTGCCAGCACCGGGCTCGGGCAATATAGCAATCAGCCCCAGCATTTT; j_gene: TRBJ1-5; d_gene: NA; abundance: many; len: 16; v_gene: TRBV28
CDR3aa: CASRTSNTGELFF; CDR3nt: TGTGCCAGCCGCACATCGAACACCGGGGAGCTGTTTTTT; j_gene: TRBJ2-2; d_gene: NA; abundance: many; len: 13; v_gene: TRBV6-6
CDR3aa: CASSQAGAPNTGELFF; CDR3nt: TGTGCCAGCAGCCAAGCAGGGGCGCCGAACACCGGGGAGCTGTTTTTT; j_gene: TRBJ2-2; d_gene: NA; abundance: many; len: 16; v_gene: TRBV4-2
CDR3aa: CASNIQPPLHF; CDR3nt: TGTGCCAGCAACATTCAGCCACCCCTCCACTTT; j_gene: TRBJ1-6; d_gene: NA; abundance: NA; len: 11; v_gene: TRBV6-1
CDR3aa: CSVVTGAETQYF; CDR3nt: TGCAGCGTTGTGACAGGGGCAGAGACCCAGTACTTC; j_gene: TRBJ2-5; d_gene: TRBD1; abundance: many; len: 12; v_gene: TRBV29-1
CDR3aa: CASSSSPGTGNNEQFF; CDR3nt: TGTGCCAGCAGCTCATCCCCCGGGACAGGGAACAATGAGCAGTTCTTC; j_gene: TRBJ2-1; d_gene: TRBD1; abundance: many; len: 16; v_gene: TRBV7-6
CDR3aa: CASSFYRGANSPLHF; CDR3nt: TGTGCCAGCAGCTTTTATAGGGGGGCAAATTCACCCCTCCACTTT; j_gene: TRBJ1-6; d_gene: NA; abundance: many; len: 15; v_gene: TRBV11-2
CDR3aa: CASSYLAGGTGELFF; CDR3nt: TGTGCCAGCAGTTACCTAGCGGGAGGTACCGGGGAGCTGTTTTTT; j_gene: TRBJ2-2; d_gene: TRBD2; abundance: many; len: 15; v_gene: TRBV6-6
CDR3aa: CASGLVPWNGLNQPQHF; CDR3nt: TGTGCTAGTGGTTTGGTACCATGGAATGGGCTAAATCAGCCCCAGCATTTT; j_gene: TRBJ1-5; d_gene: NA; abundance: many; len: 17; v_gene: TRBV12-5
CDR3aa: CASSRIRLAGTTDTQYF; CDR3nt: TGTGCCAGCAGCCGGATAAGACTAGCGGGAACCACAGATACGCAGTATTTT; j_gene: TRBJ2-3; d_gene: TRBD2; abundance: NA; len: 17; v_gene: TRBV6-5
CDR3aa: CASSPGLAGSSYEQYF; CDR3nt: TGTGCCAGCAGCCCGGGACTAGCGGGCTCGTCCTACGAGCAGTACTTC; j_gene: TRBJ2-7; d_gene: TRBD2; abundance: many; len: 16; v_gene: TRBV7-2
CDR3aa: CASSAPFTGKETQYF; CDR3nt: TGTGCCAGTAGTGCCCCCTTTACAGGGAAAGAGACCCAGTACTTC; j_gene: TRBJ2-5; d_gene: NA; abundance: many; len: 15; v_gene: TRBV19
CDR3aa: CASSSGRYEQYF; CDR3nt: TGCGCCAGCTCCTCCGGGCGCTACGAGCAGTACTTC; j_gene: TRBJ2-7; d_gene: NA; abundance: many; len: 12; v_gene: TRBV5-1
CDR3aa: CASSSPFEQFF; CDR3nt: TGTGCCAGCAGTTCGCCCTTCGAGCAGTTCTTC; j_gene: TRBJ2-1; d_gene: NA; abundance: few; len: 11; v_gene: TRBV6-2/TRBV6-3
CDR3aa: CAISDAGDTQYF; CDR3nt: TGTGCCATCAGCGACGCTGGAGATACGCAGTATTTT; j_gene: TRBJ2-3; d_gene: NA; abundance: NA; len: 12; v_gene: TRBV10-3
CDR3aa: CSARTSGSATGELFF; CDR3nt: TGCAGTGCCCGGACTAGCGGGAGTGCCACCGGGGAGCTGTTTTTT; j_gene: TRBJ2-2; d_gene: TRBD2; abundance: many; len: 15; v_gene: TRBV20-1
CDR3aa: CSVAPQPILVLRGYTF; CDR3nt: TGCAGCGTCGCTCCCCAACCAATCTTGGTACTAAGGGGCTACACCTTC; j_gene: TRBJ1-2; d_gene: NA; abundance: once; len: 16; v_gene: TRBV29-1
CDR3aa: CASSFLRVVTSYNEQFF; CDR3nt: TGTGCCAGCAGCTTTTTGCGGGTAGTAACATCCTACAATGAGCAGTTCTTC; j_gene: TRBJ2-1; d_gene: NA; abundance: many; len: 17; v_gene: TRBV7-8
CDR3aa: CSVVDRRNYNEQFF; CDR3nt: TGCAGCGTTGTTGACAGGAGAAACTACAATGAGCAGTTCTTC; j_gene: TRBJ2-1; d_gene: NA; abundance: many; len: 14; v_gene: TRBV29-1
CDR3aa: CASSFRTGNTEAFF; CDR3nt: TGTGCCAGCAGTTTCAGGACGGGGAACACTGAAGCTTTCTTT; j_gene: TRBJ1-1; d_gene: NA; abundance: NA; len: 14; v_gene: TRBV12-3/TRBV12-4
CDR3aa: CASAIPAPGELFF; CDR3nt: TGTGCCAGCGCCATCCCCGCCCCCGGGGAGCTGTTTTTT; j_gene: TRBJ2-2; d_gene: NA; abundance: many; len: 13; v_gene: TRBV28
CDR3aa: CASSIRGRDDNSPLHF; CDR3nt: TGTGCCAGCAGCATAAGGGGCAGGGACGATAATTCACCCCTCCACTTT; j_gene: TRBJ1-6; d_gene: NA; abundance: many; len: 16; v_gene: TRBV7-2
CDR3aa: CASSSGPIYEQYF; CDR3nt: TGTGCCAGCAGCTCGGGACCGATCTACGAGCAGTACTTC; j_gene: TRBJ2-7; d_gene: NA; abundance: many; len: 13; v_gene: TRBV7-6
CDR3aa: CASSGPASGSSYNEQFF; CDR3nt: TGTGCCAGCAGTGGACCGGCTAGCGGCAGCTCCTACAATGAGCAGTTCTTC; j_gene: TRBJ2-1; d_gene: TRBD2; abundance: many; len: 17; v_gene: TRBV25-1
CDR3aa: CSASGRGPTDTQYF; CDR3nt: TGCAGTGCTAGTGGGCGGGGCCCAACAGATACGCAGTATTTT; j_gene: TRBJ2-3; d_gene: NA; abundance: NA; len: 14; v_gene: TRBV20-1
CDR3aa: CASSKTSGSYEQYF; CDR3nt: TGTGCCAGCAGTAAAACTAGCGGGAGCTACGAGCAGTACTTC; j_gene: TRBJ2-7; d_gene: TRBD2; abundance: many; len: 14; v_gene: TRBV25-1
CDR3aa: CASTSLSGLAGEGSYNEQFF; CDR3nt: TGTGCCAGCACCTCCCTTTCCGGACTAGCGGGAGAAGGCTCCTACAATGAGCAGTTCTTC; j_gene: TRBJ2-1; d_gene: TRBD2; abundance: many; len: 20; v_gene: TRBV11-2
CDR3aa: CASQSRGPVSGANVLTF; CDR3nt: TGTGCCAGCCAGTCCAGGGGCCCTGTCTCTGGGGCCAACGTCCTGACTTTC; j_gene: TRBJ2-6; d_gene: NA; abundance: many; len: 17; v_gene: TRBV12-3/TRBV12-4
CDR3aa: CASSKGGGSPLNPKQYF; CDR3nt: TGTGCCAGCAGCAAAGGGGGGGGATCCCCATTAAATCCTAAGCAGTACTTC; j_gene: TRBJ2-7; d_gene: NA; abundance: NA; len: 17; v_gene: TRBV21-1
CDR3aa: CASSGLAGGPYEQYF; CDR3nt: TGTGCCAGCAGCGGGCTAGCGGGAGGGCCCTACGAGCAGTACTTC; j_gene: TRBJ2-7; d_gene: TRBD2; abundance: few; len: 15; v_gene: TRBV6-2/TRBV6-3
CDR3aa: CASSSLGTSGYNEQFF; CDR3nt: TGTGCCAGCAGCTCCCTGGGGACTAGCGGATACAATGAGCAGTTCTTC; j_gene: TRBJ2-1; d_gene: TRBD2; abundance: many; len: 16; v_gene: TRBV5-6
CDR3aa: CASSLAEGLNEREQFF; CDR3nt: TGTGCCAGCAGCTTAGCGGAGGGACTAAATGAGAGGGAGCAGTTCTTC; j_gene: TRBJ2-1; d_gene: TRBD2; abundance: many; len: 16; v_gene: TRBV11-2
CDR3aa: CSGVLAGAYNEQFF; CDR3nt: TGCAGCGGTGTTCTAGCGGGGGCCTACAATGAGCAGTTCTTC; j_gene: TRBJ2-1; d_gene: TRBD2; abundance: many; len: 14; v_gene: TRBV29-1
CDR3aa: CSVLKNEQYF; CDR3nt: TGCAGCGTTCTTAAGAACGAGCAGTACTTC; j_gene: TRBJ2-7; d_gene: NA; abundance: few; len: 10; v_gene: TRBV29-1
CDR3aa: CSVGPLTTNYGYTF; CDR3nt: TGCAGCGTTGGGCCCCTCACAACTAACTATGGCTACACCTTC; j_gene: TRBJ1-2; d_gene: NA; abundance: many; len: 14; v_gene: TRBV29-1
CDR3aa: CASRLAGDPPDTQYF; CDR3nt: TGTGCCAGCAGACTAGCGGGAGATCCGCCAGATACGCAGTATTTT; j_gene: TRBJ2-3; d_gene: TRBD2; abundance: many; len: 15; v_gene: TRBV27
CDR3aa: CSARDPGSPQETQYF; CDR3nt: TGCAGTGCTAGAGATCCCGGGTCCCCACAGGAGACCCAGTACTTC; j_gene: TRBJ2-5; d_gene: NA; abundance: NA; len: 15; v_gene: TRBV20-1